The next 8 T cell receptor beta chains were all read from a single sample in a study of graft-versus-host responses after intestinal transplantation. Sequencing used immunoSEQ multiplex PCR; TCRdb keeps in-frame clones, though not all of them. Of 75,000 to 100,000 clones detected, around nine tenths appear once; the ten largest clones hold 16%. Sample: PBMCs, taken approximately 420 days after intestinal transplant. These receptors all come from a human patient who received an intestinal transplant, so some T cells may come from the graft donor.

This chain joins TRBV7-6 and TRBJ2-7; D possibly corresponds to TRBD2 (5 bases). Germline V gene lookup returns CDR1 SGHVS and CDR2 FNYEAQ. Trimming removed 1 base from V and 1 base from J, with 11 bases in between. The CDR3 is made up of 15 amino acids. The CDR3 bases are TGTGCCAGCAGCTTAGGATCGGAGGATTCCTACGAGCAGTACTTC. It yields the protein CASSLGSEDSYEQYF.

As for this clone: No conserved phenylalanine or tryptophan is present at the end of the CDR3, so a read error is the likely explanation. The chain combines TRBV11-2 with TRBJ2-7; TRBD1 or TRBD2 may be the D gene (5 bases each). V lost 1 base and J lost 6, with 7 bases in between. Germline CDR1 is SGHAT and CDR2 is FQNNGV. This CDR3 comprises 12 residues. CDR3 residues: CASSLGGTEQYL. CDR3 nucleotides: TGTGCCAGCAGCTTAGGAGGGACCGAGCAGTACCTC.

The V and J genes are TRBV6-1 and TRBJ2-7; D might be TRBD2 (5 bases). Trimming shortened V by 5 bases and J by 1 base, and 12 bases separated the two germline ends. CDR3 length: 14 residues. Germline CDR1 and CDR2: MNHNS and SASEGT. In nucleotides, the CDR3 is TGTGCCAGCAGTCGTCAGCGGCTATCCTACGAGCAGTACTTC. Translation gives CASSRQRLSYEQYF.

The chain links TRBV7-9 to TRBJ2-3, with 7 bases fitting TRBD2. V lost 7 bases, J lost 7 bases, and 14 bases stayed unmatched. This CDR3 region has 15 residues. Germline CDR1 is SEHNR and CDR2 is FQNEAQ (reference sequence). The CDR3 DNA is TGTGCCAGCACCAACCCCTGGGGGGGTGGCCATACGCAGTATTTT. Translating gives CASTNPWGGGHTQYF.

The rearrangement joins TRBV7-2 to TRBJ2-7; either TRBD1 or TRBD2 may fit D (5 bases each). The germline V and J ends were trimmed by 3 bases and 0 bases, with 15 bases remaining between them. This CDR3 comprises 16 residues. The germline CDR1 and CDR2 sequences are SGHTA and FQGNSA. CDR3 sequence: CASSFLSGPSSYEQYF. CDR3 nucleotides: TGTGCCAGCAGCTTCCTGTCGGGGCCAAGCTCCTACGAGCAGTACTTC.

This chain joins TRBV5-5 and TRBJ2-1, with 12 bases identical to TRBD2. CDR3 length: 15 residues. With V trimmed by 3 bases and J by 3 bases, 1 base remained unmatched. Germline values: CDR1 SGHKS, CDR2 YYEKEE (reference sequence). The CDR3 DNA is TGTGCCAGCAGCTGGACTAGCGGGGACTACAATGAGCAGTTCTTC. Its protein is CASSWTSGDYNEQFF.

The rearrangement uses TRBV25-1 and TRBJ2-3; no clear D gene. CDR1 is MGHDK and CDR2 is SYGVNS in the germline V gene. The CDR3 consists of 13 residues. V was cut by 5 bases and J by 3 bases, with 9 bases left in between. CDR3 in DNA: TGTGCCAGCAGTACCTACGGGACAGATACGCAGTATTTT. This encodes CASSTYGTDTQYF. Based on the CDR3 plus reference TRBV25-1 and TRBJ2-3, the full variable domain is EADIYQTPRYLVIGTGKKITLECSQTMGHDKMYWYQQDPGMELHLIHYSYGVNSTEKGDLSSESTVSRIRTEHFPLTLESARPSHTSQYLCASSTYGTDTQYFGPGTRLTVL.

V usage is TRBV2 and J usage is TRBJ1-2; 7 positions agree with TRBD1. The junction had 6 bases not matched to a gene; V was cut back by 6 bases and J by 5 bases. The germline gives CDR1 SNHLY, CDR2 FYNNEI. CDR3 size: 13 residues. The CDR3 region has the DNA TGTGCCAGCAGCAGACAGGGAGGGTATGGCTACACCTTC. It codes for CASSRQGGYGYTF.